Below, 27 T cell receptor beta chains from the same sample are listed, as sequenced in a study of blood T cell repertoires in COVID-19. Only in-frame clones appear in the TCRdb table, and some are missing; sequencing was by immunoSEQ multiplex PCR. The sample has about 140,000 clones, roughly 79% seen once. Specimen: peripheral blood. Receptor source: a woman aged 60-75 years with acute or convalescent COVID-19.

This chain links TRBV18 with TRBJ1-4; D may be TRBD1 (5 bases). Deletions cut 3 bases from V and 7 bases from J, with 12 bases between. The germline V gene has CDR1 KGHSH and CDR2 LQKENI. The CDR3 has 14 amino acids. The CDR3 nucleotides are TGTGCCAGCTCACCGACGGGGGTTGGTGAAAAACTGTTTTTT. This translates into CASSPTGVGEKLFF.

The chain combines TRBV18 with TRBJ2-2, with 10 bases matching TRBD1. This CDR3 has 15 residues. Germline V gene data show CDR1 as KGHSH and CDR2 as LQKENI. The V and J ends lost 5 bases and 5 bases, in that order; junction bases with no gene match: 5. The CDR3 loop reads CASSATGGETGELFF. The CDR3 region has the DNA TGTGCCAGCTCAGCGACAGGGGGCGAGACCGGGGAGCTGTTTTTT.

This CDR3 is CASSKASGNGELFF. The CDR3, as DNA: TGTGCCAGCAGCAAAGCTAGCGGTAACGGGGAGCTGTTTTTT. The chain employs TRBV21-1 and TRBJ2-2; TRBD2, the table's D call, lacks a check against the DNA. TRBV21-1 is a known pseudogene. The CDR3 consists of 14 residues.

The V call is TRBV24-1, the J call TRBJ1-2; D not certain. The CDR3 is 16 residues long. Trimming shortened V by 0 bases and J by 6 bases, and 16 bases separated the two germline ends. The V gene's germline CDR1 is KGHDR and CDR2 SFDVKD. CDR3 sequence: CATSDLLLGEENGYTF. The CDR3 nucleotides are TGTGCCACCAGTGATTTGTTGCTTGGGGAGGAGAATGGCTACACCTTC.

This clone was observed a handful of times. The chain employs TRBV21-1 and TRBJ2-3; TRBD2 reflects the table's D call only, with no check against the DNA. TRBV21-1 is a recognized pseudogene. The CDR3 has 15 amino acids. This CDR3 reads CALKRTSGSTDTQYF. Written as DNA, the CDR3 is TGTGCCCTGAAGAGGACTAGCGGGAGCACAGATACGCAGTATTTT.

The J gene is TRBJ2-3, the V gene TRBV3-1 (or the pseudogene TRBV3-2); the match to TRBD2 covers 10 bases. CDR1 and CDR2 (germline): LGHDT, YNNKEL (reference sequence). The V segment lost 1 base and the J segment 0 bases; nucleotides outside the gene matches: 1. This CDR3 is built from 16 residues. The CDR3 sequence is CASSQVAGGSTDTQYF. For the CDR3, the DNA is TGTGCCAGCAGCCAAGTAGCGGGAGGAAGCACAGATACGCAGTATTTT.

Note on this clone: This specimen includes other DNA sequences encoding the same CDR3. The chain has TRBV28 and TRBJ2-7; 10 bases match TRBD1. Losses at the gene ends were 4 bases for V and 3 bases for J; bases not matched to a gene: 3. Germline V lookup: CDR1 MDHEN, CDR2 SYDVKM. The CDR3 consists of 14 residues. The CDR3 DNA is TGTGCCAGCAGTTCCGGGACAGGGGTCTACGAGCAGTACTTC. Its translation: CASSSGTGVYEQYF.

This clone is a singleton in its sample. The chain carries TRBV4-2 and TRBJ1-6; D is uncertain. CDR3 size: 15 residues. CDR1 is LGHNA and CDR2 is YNFKEQ in the germline V gene. The ends were cut back, 0 bases at V and 6 bases at J, with 9 bases in the middle. CDR3 bases: TGTGCCAGCAGCCAAGATCCCGCCGGTAATTCACCCCTCCACTTT. Translating it yields CASSQDPAGNSPLHF.

The chain employs TRBV9 and TRBJ2-3; 9 nucleotides align to TRBD1. With V trimmed by 0 bases and J by 0 bases, 8 bases remained unmatched. The CDR3 covers 18 residues. CDR1 and CDR2 (germline): SGDLS, YYNGEE. The CDR3 protein is CASSVGGYRGLSTDTQYF. DNA of the CDR3: TGTGCCAGCAGCGTAGGTGGTTACAGGGGGCTTAGCACAGATACGCAGTATTTT. The full variable domain, completed using reference TRBV9 and TRBJ2-3, is DSGVTQTPKHLITATGQRVTLRCSPRSGDLSVYWYQQSLDQGLQFLIQYYNGEERAKGNILERFSAQQFPDLHSELNLSSLELGDSALYFCASSVGGYRGLSTDTQYFGPGTRLTVL.

The chain is built from TRBV4-1 and TRBJ2-1, with a weak D call TRBD2 (6 bases). The length of the CDR3 is 15 residues. The V gene's germline CDR1 is MGHRA and CDR2 YSYEKL. Trimming took off 2 bases at V and 6 bases at J, with 14 bases between the two ends. CDR3 nucleotides: TGCGCCAGCAGCCAATTCACACTAGCACCCAATGAGCAGTTCTTC. Its translation: CASSQFTLAPNEQFF.

V and J are TRBV27 and TRBJ2-7; weak D call: TRBD1 (6 bases). The ends were cut back, 5 bases at V and 6 bases at J, with 14 bases in the middle. Looked up from germline, CDR1 is MNHEY and CDR2 is SMNVEV (reference sequence). The CDR3 length is 13 residues. The CDR3 spells CASSGTGSPEQYF. CDR3 DNA sequence: TGTGCCAGCAGTGGTACAGGGAGCCCCGAGCAGTACTTC.

This clone was seen only a few times. The J gene is TRBJ1-6, the V gene TRBV6-5; D perhaps matches TRBD1 (5 bases). Looked up from germline, CDR1 is MNHEY and CDR2 is SVGAGI. V lost 6 bases and J lost 7, with 13 bases in between. CDR3 length: 14 residues. The CDR3 protein is CASSPRVDNSPLHF. The CDR3 nucleotides read TGTGCCAGCAGCCCCAGGGTGGACAATTCACCCCTCCACTTT.

This chain uses TRBV7-9 with TRBJ2-1, with 7 bases fitting TRBD1. The CDR3 length is 16 residues. The germline V gene has CDR1 SEHNR and CDR2 FQNEAQ (reference sequence). Trimming cost V 6 bases and J 1 base; bases outside gene matches: 9. The CDR3 loop is CASSYQQGRSYNEQFF. Written as DNA, the CDR3 is TGTGCCAGCAGTTACCAACAGGGGCGGTCCTACAATGAGCAGTTCTTC.

The V call is TRBV7-9, the J call TRBJ2-1, with D perhaps matching TRBD1 (6 bases). In germline, CDR1 is SEHNR, CDR2 FQNEAQ (reference sequence). Trimming shortened V by 5 bases and J by 5 bases, and 10 bases separated the two germline ends. This CDR3 spans 13 amino acids. The CDR3 loop is CASSPDSNNEQFF. The CDR3 bases are TGTGCCAGCAGCCCGGACAGTAACAATGAGCAGTTCTTC.

This clone appeared a single time. The chain joins TRBV11-2 to TRBJ2-7; no definite D call. Germline values: CDR1 SGHAT, CDR2 FQNNGV. V lost 4 bases to trimming and J lost 3 bases, with 13 bases between them. This CDR3 spans 14 amino acids. CDR3 loop: CASSSQTQVYEQYF. In DNA, the CDR3 is TGTGCCAGCAGCTCTCAAACTCAAGTCTACGAGCAGTACTTC.

The chain links TRBV7-9 to TRBJ2-3; 15 bases are a match to TRBD2. The CDR3 is 18 residues long. V dropped 4 bases and J dropped 4; count of bases not matched to a gene: 9. Germline loops: CDR1 SEHNR, CDR2 FQNEAQ (reference sequence). Written as DNA, the CDR3 is TGTGCCAGCAGCTGGACTAGCGGGAGGGCCGCGTTGGCAGATACGCAGTATTTT. It is translated as CASSWTSGRAALADTQYF.

The chain couples TRBV5-6 to TRBJ2-3; TRBD2 matches at 11 bases. CDR1 and CDR2 (germline): SGHDT, YYEEEE. With V trimmed by 1 base and J by 3 bases, 4 bases remained unmatched. The CDR3 contains 16 residues. CDR3 sequence (DNA): TGTGCCAGCAGCTTGCCAAGGACTAGCGGGACAGATACGCAGTATTTT. It specifies CASSLPRTSGTDTQYF.

This chain links TRBV3-1 (or the pseudogene TRBV3-2) with TRBJ1-4; 8 bases align to TRBD1. CDR3 length: 15 amino acids. Germline V gene sequence: CDR1 LGHDT, CDR2 YNNKEL (reference sequence). V shed 4 bases, J shed 8 bases, and the junction held 9 bases outside the gene matches. CDR3 residues: CASSPVTGAKEKLFF. The CDR3 DNA reads as TGTGCCAGCAGCCCCGTGACAGGGGCCAAGGAAAAACTGTTTTTT.

The gene calls are TRBV7-2 and TRBJ2-3; the match to TRBD2 covers 8 bases. Germline V lookup: CDR1 SGHTA, CDR2 FQGNSA. V shed 3 bases and J 6 bases; nucleotides not matched to a gene: 5. This CDR3 spans 14 amino acids. The CDR3 coding sequence is TGTGCCAGCAGCTTCCGGACTAGCAGGGATACGCAGTATTTT. Amino acid sequence: CASSFRTSRDTQYF.

The CDR3 reads CAVQTGFTEAFF. In DNA, the CDR3 is TGTGCCGTCCAGACAGGATTCACTGAAGCTTTCTTT. The chain joins TRBV10-3 to TRBJ1-1, with D maybe TRBD1 (6 bases). The CDR3 length is 12 residues. Germline V gives CDR1 ENHRY, CDR2 SYGVKD. Trimming shortened V by 11 bases and J by 4 bases, and 14 bases separated the two germline ends.

The chain carries TRBV2 and TRBJ1-1; unclear D gene. Trimming shortened V by 4 bases and J by 4 bases, and 13 bases separated the two germline ends. CDR1 is SNHLY and CDR2 is FYNNEI in the germline V gene. The CDR3 consists of 14 residues. CDR3 sequence (DNA): TGTGCCAGCAGTGTTGAGAGGTTGGGCACTGAAGCTTTCTTT. Translation gives CASSVERLGTEAFF.

The chain combines TRBV30 with TRBJ2-2; possibly TRBD1 for D (5 bases). Germline loops: CDR1 GTSNPN, CDR2 SVGIG (reference sequence). The CDR3 is 16 amino acids. Between the trimmed V and J ends, which lost 2 bases and 0 bases, there was a span of 13 bases. The CDR3 sequence is CAWSPPYRTNTGELFF. The CDR3 DNA reads as TGTGCCTGGAGTCCTCCCTACAGGACGAACACCGGGGAGCTGTTTTTT.

This sequence joins TRBV6-5 and TRBJ1-2; D is unresolved. V lost 10 bases to trimming and J lost 5 bases, with 11 bases between them. The CDR3 covers 11 residues. Germline V gene lookup returns CDR1 MNHEY and CDR2 SVGAGI. The CDR3 reads CATSAIYGYTF. The DNA for the CDR3 is TGTGCCACCAGCGCTATTTATGGCTACACCTTC.

The chain recombines TRBV7-3 with TRBJ2-1, with 9 nucleotides matching TRBD2. CDR3 length equals 20 residues. Germline-derived CDR1 and CDR2 are SGHTA and FQGTGA. The ends lost 4 bases at V and 0 bases at J; junction bases unmatched: 16. The CDR3 reads CASSSSGLAFPSSSYNEQFF. The DNA of the CDR3 is TGTGCCAGCAGCTCCTCGGGACTAGCATTCCCCTCGAGCTCCTACAATGAGCAGTTCTTC.

This sequence joins TRBV5-1 and TRBJ1-1; no definite D call. The V end lost 0 bases, the J end lost 2 bases, and 5 bases lay between the germline ends. The CDR3 covers 13 residues. Germline V gene lookup returns CDR1 SGHRS and CDR2 YFSETQ. The CDR3 nucleotides read TGCGCCAGCAGCTTGGAACAAAACACTGAAGCTTTCTTT. Amino acid sequence: CASSLEQNTEAFF.

This clone was seen only a few times. V usage is TRBV28 and J usage is TRBJ2-7; the match to TRBD2 covers 14 bases. With 3 bases clipped from V and 5 bases from J, the junction kept 3 bases outside the gene matches. The CDR3 sequence is 15 residues long. The V gene's germline CDR1 is MDHEN and CDR2 SYDVKM. The CDR3 DNA follows: TGTGCCAGCAGTTTCCTGGGACTAGCGGGGGACGAGCAGTACTTC. This encodes CASSFLGLAGDEQYF.

The chain links TRBV7-2 to TRBJ1-5, with 10 bases identical to TRBD1. The CDR3 is 16 amino acids. V shed 5 bases, J shed 4 bases, and the junction held 8 bases outside the gene matches. The V gene's germline CDR1 is SGHTA and CDR2 FQGNSA. Here the CDR3 reads CASSRDRGRGNQPQHF. The CDR3 DNA is TGTGCCAGCAGCCGGGACAGGGGAAGAGGGAATCAGCCCCAGCATTTT.